A selection of T cell receptor beta chains follows, all from one sample in a study of cytomegalovirus exposure and HLA in healthy donors. The protocol was immunoSEQ multiplex PCR, while the TCRdb copy is restricted to in-frame clones and leaves out a portion. Among 140,000 to 150,000 clones listed, approximately 79% were seen once. The sequencing sample was made of PBMCs. The receptors were sampled from a woman younger than 45 in good health and CMV-seronegative. Each CDR3 is given with its conserved first and last residue. D genes are given only for firm matches. A clone size is listed for some rows: how often the clone was seen (once, few, many), or a class if it is expanded.

j_call d_call v_call cdr3_length clone_size cdr3_nt cdr3_aa
TRBJ1-2 NA TRBV6-1 15 NA TGTGCCAGCCTCGACAGCTCTACTTTCCCCTATGGCTACACCTTC CASLDSSTFPYGYTF
TRBJ2-1 TRBD2 TRBV6-1 14 few TGTGCCAGCAGTGGACTAGCGGGGGGCAATGAGCAGTTCTTC CASSGLAGGNEQFF
TRBJ1-1 TRBD1 TRBV7-9 14 few TGTGCCAGCAGCCATTGGACAGGGGGCACTGAAGCTTTCTTT CASSHWTGGTEAFF
TRBJ2-3 TRBD1 TRBV5-8 17 NA TGTGCCAGCAGCCAATATAGGGGGCAGTTGGGCACAGATACGCAGTATTTT CASSQYRGQLGTDTQYF
TRBJ2-7 TRBD2 TRBV13 14 NA TGTGCCAGCAGTTTAGGACTAGCCTCCTACGAGCAGTACTTC CASSLGLASYEQYF
TRBJ2-2 NA TRBV27 17 NA TGTGCCAGCAGTTTTAGGGCGCGGGGATCGGGCACCGGGGAGCTGTTTTTT CASSFRARGSGTGELFF
TRBJ2-1 TRBD2 TRBV11-3 15 few TGTGCCAGCAGCTTAGTGAGCGGGGGATACAATGAGCAGTTCTTC CASSLVSGGYNEQFF
TRBJ2-7 TRBD2 TRBV29-1 14 NA TGCAGCGTTGTCTCCGGGCGGGGGGCCTACGAGCAGTACTTC CSVVSGRGAYEQYF
TRBJ1-1 NA TRBV4-2 13 NA TGTGCCAGCAGCCAAGAAAGCGTCCCTGAAGCTTTCTTT CASSQESVPEAFF
TRBJ1-2 TRBD1 TRBV5-1 17 NA TGCGCCAGCAGCCCCATCCGGGGGACAGGGGATTCCTATGGCTACACCTTC CASSPIRGTGDSYGYTF
TRBJ1-2 NA TRBV5-1 15 NA TGCGCCAGCAGCTCTGATCCTGGGTTAGGGGATGGCTACACCTTC CASSSDPGLGDGYTF
TRBJ1-2 NA TRBV6-1 14 few TGTGCTCGAAAGCACAGACCCTCTAACTATGGCTACACCTTC CARKHRPSNYGYTF
TRBJ2-4 NA TRBV27 17 once TGTGCCAGCAGTTTTGAGCCTAGCTGGGGAGCCAAAAACATTCAGTACTTC CASSFEPSWGAKNIQYF
TRBJ2-2 NA TRBV5-6 17 NA TGTGCCAGCAGCCTGGCGGGGTTACAGGGGATCACCGGGGAGCTGTTTTTT CASSLAGLQGITGELFF
TRBJ1-1 NA TRBV27 13 NA TGTGCCGTTCACAGGAGAGAAAACACTGAAGCTTTCTTT CAVHRRENTEAFF
TRBJ2-4 NA TRBV27 14 NA TGTGCCAGCAGTTCACTGGTAGCCAAAAACATTCAGTACTTC CASSSLVAKNIQYF
TRBJ1-2 NA TRBV2 13 once TGTGCCAGCATGCGGGGCAGGAATGGTGGCTACACCTTC CASMRGRNGGYTF
TRBJ1-2 NA TRBV29-1 11 NA TGCAGCGTTGAATCCAGCTATGGCTACACCTTC CSVESSYGYTF
TRBJ1-2 NA TRBV7-6 13 few TGTGCCAGCAGCGAACGCGGAGGGTATGGCTACACCTTC CASSERGGYGYTF
TRBJ1-4 TRBD1 TRBV5-8 16 NA TGTGCCAGCAGCTTGGGGACAGGTCCGCGGAATGAAAAACTGTTTTTT CASSLGTGPRNEKLFF
TRBJ2-7 NA TRBV7-9 15 few TGTGCCAGCAGCTTATTGCAGGGGTTGAGGTACGAGCAGTACTTC CASSLLQGLRYEQYF
TRBJ1-2 TRBD1 TRBV9 15 NA TGTGCCAGCAGCGCCGGACAGGGGAGTCTCTATGGCTACACCTTC CASSAGQGSLYGYTF
TRBJ1-2 TRBD1 TRBV6-1 13 NA TGTGCCAGCAGTCAGGGACAGAACTATGGCTACACCTTC CASSQGQNYGYTF
TRBJ2-5 NA TRBV4-3 14 NA TGCGCCAGCAGCCAAGAGTCAGGGAGGGAGACCCAGTACTTC CASSQESGRETQYF
TRBJ2-7 NA TRBV5-8 11 few TGTGCCAGCAGCTTGGCCGTCGAGCAGTACTTC CASSLAVEQYF
TRBJ2-1 TRBD2 TRBV5-1 16 NA TGCGCCAGCAGCTCGTCTAGCGGGGGGGCCCGGAATGAGCAGTTCTTC CASSSSSGGARNEQFF